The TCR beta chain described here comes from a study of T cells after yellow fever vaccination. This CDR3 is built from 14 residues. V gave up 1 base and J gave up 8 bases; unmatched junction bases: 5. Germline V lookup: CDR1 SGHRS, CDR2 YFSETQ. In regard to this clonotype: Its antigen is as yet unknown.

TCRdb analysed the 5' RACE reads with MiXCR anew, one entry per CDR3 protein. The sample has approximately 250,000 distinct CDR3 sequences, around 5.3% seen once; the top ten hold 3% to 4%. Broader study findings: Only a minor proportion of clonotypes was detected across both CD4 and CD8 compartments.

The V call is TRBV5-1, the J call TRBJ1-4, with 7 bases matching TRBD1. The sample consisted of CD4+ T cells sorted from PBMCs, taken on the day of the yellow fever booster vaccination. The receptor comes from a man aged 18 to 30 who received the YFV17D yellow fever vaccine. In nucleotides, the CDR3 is TGCGCCAGCAGCTTGTACGGGACAGCCGAAAAACTGTTTTTT. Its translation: CASSLYGTAEKLFF.